The present entry profiles one T cell receptor beta chain with its context. The antigen remains undetermined. The sample comes from a study of siplizumab effects on memory and regulatory T cells. Trimming at V came to 0 bases and at J to 0 bases, leaving 19 bases not matched to a gene. The CDR3 sequence is 22 residues long. In germline, CDR1 is LGHNA, CDR2 YNFKEQ. Study results and limitations: No more than a minor fraction of alloreactive clones could be traced back to unstimulated subsets. Only a minority of proliferating CD4+ or CD8+ clones had an assignable naive or memory phenotype, with roughly 80-97% lacking one.

The table came from immunoSEQ multiplex PCR; TCRdb's copy has only in-frame clones and leaves some out. The sample gives tens of thousands of clones, 88% of which show up once; 1.5% to 2% is in the top ten. The sequencing sample was made of Tregs sorted from blood. The genes are TRBV4-2 and TRBJ1-1, with TRBD1 matching 10 bases. The receptor was derived from a human donor in good health. CDR3 in DNA: TGTGCCAGCAGCCAAGATTTACCCGTCCGCGTCGGGACAGGGGTAATGAACACTGAAGCTTTCTTT. Its protein product is CASSQDLPVRVGTGVMNTEAFF.